These 14 T cell receptor beta chains came from one sample sequenced in a study of cytomegalovirus exposure and HLA in healthy donors. Primers included in the PCR were 60 Vbeta and 13 Jbeta primers. The protocol was immunoSEQ multiplex PCR, while the TCRdb copy is restricted to in-frame clones and leaves out a portion. Counted here are 200,000 to 250,000 clones, more than 80% occurring once; the ten biggest clones make up about 3.1%. The sample taken for sequencing was PBMCs. These receptors originate from a man aged 25-45 years in good health and CMV-seronegative.

For this clone: Since no conserved phenylalanine or tryptophan closes the CDR3, a read error is the likely cause. V is TRBV7-8 and J is TRBJ1-5; 7 nucleotides align to TRBD1. CDR3 length equals 13 residues. V lost 5 bases to trimming and J lost 7 bases; unmatched junction nucleotides: 5. The V gene's germline CDR1 is SGHVS and CDR2 FQNEAQ. The CDR3 reads CASSAQGGQPQHL. The CDR3 DNA reads TGTGCCAGCAGCGCCCAGGGGGGCCAGCCCCAGCATCTT.

This chain joins TRBV4-3 and TRBJ2-5, with 9 nucleotides matching TRBD2. J gave up 0 bases and V 1 base, and 9 bases lay outside the gene matches. The germline CDR1 and CDR2 sequences are LGHNA and YSLEER. This CDR3 spans 18 amino acids. The CDR3 region has the DNA TGCGCCAGCAGCCAAGGAAGGGCGGGGGGGCCGTACCAAGAGACCCAGTACTTC. Translating it yields CASSQGRAGGPYQETQYF.

This clone was seen once. CDR3 in DNA: TGTGCCAGCTCACGTCGGGGGGCCGAGCAGTACTTC. It yields the protein CASSRRGAEQYF. The chain joins TRBV18 to TRBJ2-5; D might be TRBD2 (7 bases). The J call may be in error: the DNA end matches TRBJ2-7 better. This CDR3 has 12 amino acids. Per germline, CDR1 KGHSH and CDR2 LQKENI.

The chain uses TRBV28 and TRBJ1-3; 8 positions match TRBD1. The CDR3 runs 15 residues. Per the germline V gene, CDR1 is MDHEN and CDR2 is SYDVKM. The ends lost 4 bases at V and 0 bases at J; junction bases unmatched: 2. CDR3 DNA sequence: TGTGCCAGCAGTTCGACAGGGGTCTCTGGAAACACCATATATTTT. Translated: CASSSTGVSGNTIYF.

The V gene is TRBV21-1, the J gene TRBJ1-1; TRBD1, as called in the table, went unchecked against the DNA. TRBV21-1 is marked as a pseudogene. The CDR3 runs to 17 residues. The CDR3 reads CASSKLRQGRRGTEAFF. CDR3 DNA sequence: TGTGCCAGCAGCAAATTAAGACAGGGACGCCGCGGAACTGAAGCTTTCTTT.

The J gene is TRBJ1-5, the V gene TRBV11-3, with TRBD1 as a possible D gene (6 bases). CDR1 SGHNT and CDR2 YENEEA come from the germline V gene. This CDR3 is 18 amino acids long. Trimming cost V 2 bases and J 0 bases, with 17 bases left between them. The CDR3 is CASSLKLRGANSNQPQHF. As DNA, the CDR3 is TGTGCCAGCAGCTTAAAGCTACGGGGGGCAAATAGCAATCAGCCCCAGCATTTT. Filled out from reference TRBV11-3 and TRBJ1-5, the complete variable domain reads EAGVVQSPRYKIIEKKQPVAFWCNPISGHNTLYWYLQNLGQGPELLIRYENEEAVDDSQLPKDRFSAERLKGVDSTLKIQPAELGDSAVYLCASSLKLRGANSNQPQHFGDGTRLSIL.

The V gene is TRBV6-6, the J gene TRBJ1-4; the match to TRBD1 covers 10 bases. Germline V gives CDR1 MNHNY, CDR2 SVGAGI (reference sequence). V shed 4 bases and J 11 bases; nucleotides not matched to a gene: 7. The CDR3 runs 14 residues. In nucleotides, the CDR3 is TGTGCCAGCAGTTGGGGGACAGGGGAGGGGAAACTGTTTTTT. It is translated as CASSWGTGEGKLFF.

This chain links TRBV28 with TRBJ2-7, with D possibly TRBD2 on 5 matching bases. Per germline, CDR1 MDHEN and CDR2 SYDVKM. This CDR3 contains 16 residues. The germline V and J ends were trimmed by 8 bases and 6 bases, with 26 bases remaining between them. The CDR3, as DNA: TGTGCCAGCGGGCCTCACGGGGTTTTCGGTCCTTTCGAGCAGTACTTC. Translation gives CASGPHGVFGPFEQYF.

This clone has a single count. The chain employs TRBV7-3 and TRBJ2-2; TRBD1 matches at 10 bases. Germline CDR1 SGHTA, CDR2 FQGTGA. J gave up 6 bases and V 4 bases, and 2 bases lay outside the gene matches. The CDR3 spans 14 residues. CDR3 residues: CASSSGTGAGELFF. The CDR3 bases are TGTGCCAGCAGCTCTGGGACAGGGGCCGGGGAGCTGTTTTTT. The full variable domain, its missing parts supplied by reference TRBV7-3 and TRBJ2-2, is GAGVSQTPSNKVTEKGKYVELRCDPISGHTALYWYRQSLGQGPEFLIYFQGTGAADDSGLPNDRFFAVRPEGSVSTLKIQRTERGDSAVYLCASSSGTGAGELFFGEGSRLTVL.

CDR3 residues: CASGTGSISSYNSPLHF. The CDR3, as DNA: TGTGCCTCGGGGACAGGGAGTATTAGCTCCTATAATTCACCCCTCCACTTT. The chain is built from TRBV19 and TRBJ1-6; 9 bases are shared with TRBD1. With 11 bases clipped from V and 0 bases from J, the junction kept 11 bases outside the gene matches. The CDR3 contains 17 residues. Germline lookup yields CDR1 LNHDA and CDR2 SQIVND (reference sequence).

The CDR3, as DNA: TGCGCCAGCAGCCGCTGGATTAGCGGGACGGGGGAGACCCAGTACTTC. Protein sequence: CASSRWISGTGETQYF. J is TRBJ2-5 and V is TRBV4-1; 8 bases map to TRBD2. This CDR3 region has 16 residues. Germline CDR1 MGHRA, CDR2 YSYEKL. J lost 5 bases, V lost 4 bases, and 12 bases had no gene match.

Written as DNA, the CDR3 is TGTGCCGGAAACAGGGGAGAGGAAGGCGGGGAGCTGTTTTTT. It translates to CAGNRGEEGGELFF. The V gene is TRBV7-9, the J gene TRBJ2-2, with 7 positions matching TRBD1. CDR3 length: 14 amino acids. V lost 11 bases and J lost 7; bases outside the gene matches: 13. CDR1 is SEHNR and CDR2 is FQNEAQ in the germline V gene (reference sequence).

The gene calls are TRBV28 and TRBJ2-2; D call uncertain. Trimming took 9 bases from V and 7 from J, leaving 9 bases between them. The germline V gene encodes CDR1 MDHEN and CDR2 SYDVKM. This CDR3 spans 11 amino acids. CDR3 in DNA: TGTGCCAGTTTATTGTACGGGGAGCTGTTTTTT. As protein: CASLLYGELFF.

The V gene is TRBV18, the J gene TRBJ2-1; 9 bases agree with TRBD2. The V gene's germline CDR1 is KGHSH and CDR2 LQKENI. The J segment lost 10 bases and the V segment lost 1 base, leaving 8 bases of the junction unmatched. CDR3 size: 15 residues. The CDR3 nucleotides are TGTGCCAGCTCACCACGAGCGGGAGGAGGTGGGGAGCAGTTCTTC. This sequence encodes CASSPRAGGGGEQFF.